This T cell receptor (beta chain) came from a study of T cell responses to AZD1222 COVID-19 vaccine. Study results and caveats: Elevations in Spike-specific TCR breadth and depth followed administration of two AZD1222 doses.

The data were produced by immunoSEQ multiplex PCR, yet TCRdb's version contains in-frame clones alone and is incomplete. The table has around 84,000 clones, 87% seen once. Details on this clone: Its matching antigen is unknown.

Germline V gene sequence: CDR1 LNHDA, CDR2 SQIVND (reference sequence). V lost 6 bases to trimming and J lost 7 bases; unmatched junction nucleotides: 13. The CDR3 covers 16 residues. The chain couples TRBV19 to TRBJ1-4; 8 nucleotides line up with TRBD1. The sample was peripheral blood, taken on day 0 of AZD1222 vaccination. The source is an adult in good health. The CDR3 reads CASSTQGGVVSEKLFF. In nucleotides, the CDR3 is TGTGCCAGTAGCACACAGGGGGGAGTTGTAAGTGAAAAACTGTTTTTT. Drawing the rest from reference TRBV19 and TRBJ1-4, the complete variable domain is DGGITQSPKYLFRKEGQNVTLSCEQNLNHDAMYWYRQDPGQGLRLIYYSQIVNDFQKGDIAEGYSVSREKKESFPLTVTSAQKNPTAFYLCASSTQGGVVSEKLFFGSGTQLSVL.